This T cell receptor (beta chain) is from a study of breast tumors, draining lymph nodes, adjacent tissues. Many counts were recorded for this clonotype. Its antigen is still unknown. Since a much larger clone is just one base distant, this may be a read error. TCRdb re-called the multiplex PCR reads through MiXCR, storing one row per CDR3 protein. The table shows around 110,000 distinct CDR3 sequences, with approximately 28% occurring only once. The lymph nodes were axillary draining lymph nodes from breast cancer patients. Trimming removed 5 bases at V and 1 base at J, with 15 bases between. CDR1 and CDR2 from the germline V gene are MNHNY and SVGAGI (reference sequence). The CDR3 sequence is 16 residues long. Points from the study as a whole: Tumor repertoires ranked between lymph nodes and nontumor tissue in diversity, with V and J gene preferences. Most tumor T cells seemingly derive from lymph node, then expand in tumor.

The clonotype originates from a female donor with breast cancer. Some clones in this sample may be carry-over from other donors' samples. The V and J genes are TRBV6-6 and TRBJ1-5; D might be TRBD1 (5 bases). The sample was axillary lymph node tissue. The CDR3 DNA reads as TGTGCCAGCAGTCATGTGGGGACTGGCAGCAATCAGCCCCAGCATTTT. Amino acids: CASSHVGTGSNQPQHF.